The rows below give T cell receptor beta chains drawn from one sample of a study of blood T cells in healthy people across ages. TCRdb processed the 5' RACE reads anew with MiXCR; each CDR3 protein has one entry. The repertoire consists of 550,000 to 650,000 distinct CDR3 sequences, with about 28% occurring once and the leading ten covering approximately 14%. Sequenced material: blood. The receptors shown here come from an elderly woman in good health. The CDR3 runs from the conserved cysteine through the conserved F or W. A D gene is named only where the DNA matches it firmly. Size is omitted from some rows. Given values are once, few, many or a class for expanded clones.

TRBD1	TRBV30	13	TRBJ1-6	NA	TGTGCCTGGACATCAGGGGGGAATTCACCCCTCCACTTT	CAWTSGGNSPLHF
NA	TRBV7-2	15	TRBJ1-2	many	TGTGCCAGCAGCTTAGGTAAAGGGCTGGACTATGGCTACACCTTC	CASSLGKGLDYGYTF
NA	TRBV5-1	17	TRBJ2-3	many	TGCGCCAGCAGCTCCTCCTCCAGGGGTCCTAACACAGATACGCAGTATTTT	CASSSSSRGPNTDTQYF
TRBD2	TRBV7-2	13	TRBJ2-1	many	TGTGCCAGCAGCCGCGGGGGCGGGGGGGATCGGTTCTTC	CASSRGGGGDRFF
NA	TRBV20-1	12	TRBJ2-5	NA	TGCAGTGCTAGCCTCCTTACAGGGTACGAGTACTTC	CSASLLTGYEYF
NA	TRBV27	13	TRBJ2-3	NA	TGTGCCAGCAGTTTAATCCGGGCAGATACGCAGTATTTT	CASSLIRADTQYF
NA	TRBV4-3	17	TRBJ2-2	NA	TGCGCCAGCAGCCAAACCCCGGGCCTCAGGGGATCCGGGGAGCTGTTTTTT	CASSQTPGLRGSGELFF
NA	TRBV7-6	15	TRBJ2-7	many	TGTGCCAGCAGCTTAGCGGAGGGGGAAGCGTACGAGCAGTACTTC	CASSLAEGEAYEQYF
NA	TRBV20-1	15	TRBJ2-1	many	TGCAGTGCGGCTAGGGGGGGTGAAAAATACAATGAGCAGTTCTTC	CSAARGGEKYNEQFF
NA	TRBV9	16	TRBJ1-1	NA	TGTGCCAGCAGCGTAGGGGCAGCAAGGCCGAACACTGAAGCTTTCTTT	CASSVGAARPNTEAFF
TRBD1	TRBV5-1	18	TRBJ2-7	NA	TGCGCCAGCAGCTCCTGGGACAGGTCCGCTCTGGATCCCTACGAGCAGTACTTC	CASSSWDRSALDPYEQYF
NA	TRBV28	13	TRBJ2-1	NA	TGTGCCGGCAGTTTGATACACCGTAATGAGCAGTTCTTC	CAGSLIHRNEQFF